The clone carrying this T cell receptor beta chain was detected only a few times. Its antigen is not identified. A universal primer binding site was introduced by template switching. The final cDNA contained unique molecular identifiers. TCRdb re-derived calls from the 5' RACE reads in MiXCR, one entry per CDR3 protein. Of around 960,000 distinct CDR3 sequences detected, roughly an eighth appear once; the ten largest clones hold about 1.5%. These data are taken from a study of identical twins. Trimming shortened V by 3 bases and J by 6 bases, and 9 bases separated the two germline ends. CDR3 length: 12 amino acids. Per germline, CDR1 MDHEN and CDR2 SYDVKM. Study conclusions and caveats: In monozygotic twins, models underestimated the sharing of out-of-frame TCR alpha. Out-of-frame alpha sequences shared between twins exhibited an excess of low generation probability.

These data also featured in a second study, about yellow fever vaccine responses in identical twins.

V is TRBV28 and J is TRBJ2-7; D gene ambiguous. Specimen: PBMCs. The clonotype originates from a young woman in good health. CDR3 protein: CASSFSSGEQYF. The CDR3 DNA is TGTGCCAGCAGTTTTTCTTCGGGCGAGCAGTACTTC.